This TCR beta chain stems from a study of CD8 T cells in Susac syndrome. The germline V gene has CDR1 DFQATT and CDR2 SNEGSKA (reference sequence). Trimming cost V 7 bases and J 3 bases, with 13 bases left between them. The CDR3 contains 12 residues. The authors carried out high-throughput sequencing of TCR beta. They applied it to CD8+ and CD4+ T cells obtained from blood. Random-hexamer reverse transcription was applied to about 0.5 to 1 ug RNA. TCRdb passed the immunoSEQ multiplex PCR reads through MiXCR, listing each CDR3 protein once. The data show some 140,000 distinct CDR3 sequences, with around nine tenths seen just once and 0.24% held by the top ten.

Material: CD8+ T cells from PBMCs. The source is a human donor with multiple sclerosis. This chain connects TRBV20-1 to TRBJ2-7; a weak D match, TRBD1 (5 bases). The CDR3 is CSVSRVSYEQYF. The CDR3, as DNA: TGCAGTGTAAGCAGGGTTAGCTACGAGCAGTACTTC.